The source of this TCR beta chain is a study of cytomegalovirus exposure and HLA in healthy donors. The CDR3 extends over 14 amino acids. Between the trimmed V and J ends, which lost 2 bases and 4 bases, there was a span of 10 bases. CDR1 is SGHRS, CDR2 YFSETQ, per germline. The study ran its PCR with 60 Vbeta and 13 Jbeta primers. TCRdb keeps only in-frame clones here, not all; method: immunoSEQ multiplex PCR. The sample has 150,000 or so clones; approximately 80% are singletons. This clonotype was sampled from a female donor in good health and CMV-seronegative. The chain combines TRBV5-1 with TRBJ2-1, with a weak D call TRBD2 (5 bases). Source material: PBMCs. Here the CDR3 DNA reads TGCGCCAGCAGCTTCCGCGGACTTTACAATGAGCAGTTCTTC. Its protein product is CASSFRGLYNEQFF. The variable domain in full, completed from reference TRBV5-1 and TRBJ2-1, reads KAGVTQTPRYLIKTRGQQVTLSCSPISGHRSVSWYQQTPGQGLQFLFEYFSETQRNKGNFPGRFSGRQFSNSRSEMNVSTLELGDSALYLCASSFRGLYNEQFFGPGTRLTVL.